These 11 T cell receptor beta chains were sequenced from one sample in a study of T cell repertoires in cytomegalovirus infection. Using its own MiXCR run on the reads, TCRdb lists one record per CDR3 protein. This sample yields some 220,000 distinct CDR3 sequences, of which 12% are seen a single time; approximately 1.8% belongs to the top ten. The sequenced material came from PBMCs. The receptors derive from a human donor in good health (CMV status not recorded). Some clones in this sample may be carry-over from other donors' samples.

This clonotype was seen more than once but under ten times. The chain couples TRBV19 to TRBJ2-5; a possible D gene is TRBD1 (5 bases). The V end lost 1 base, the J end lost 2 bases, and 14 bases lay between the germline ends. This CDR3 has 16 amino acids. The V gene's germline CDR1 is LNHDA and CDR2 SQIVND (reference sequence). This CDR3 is CASSIVPSTAQETQYF. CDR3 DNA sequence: TGTGCCAGTAGTATAGTCCCCTCGACAGCGCAAGAGACCCAGTACTTC.

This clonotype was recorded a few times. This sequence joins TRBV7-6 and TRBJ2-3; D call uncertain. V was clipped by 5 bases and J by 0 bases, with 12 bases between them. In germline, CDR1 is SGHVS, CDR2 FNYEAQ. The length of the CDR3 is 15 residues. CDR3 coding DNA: TGTGCCAGCAGCCCCACTATGACTAGCACAGATACGCAGTATTTT. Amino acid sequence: CASSPTMTSTDTQYF.

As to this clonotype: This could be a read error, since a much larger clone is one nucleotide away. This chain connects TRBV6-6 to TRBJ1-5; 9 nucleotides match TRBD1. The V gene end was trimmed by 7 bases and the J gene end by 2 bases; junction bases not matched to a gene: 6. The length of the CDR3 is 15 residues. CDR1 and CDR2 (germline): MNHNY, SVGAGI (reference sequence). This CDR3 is CASTRTGEGNQPQHF. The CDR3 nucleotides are TGTGCCAGCACCCGGACAGGGGAGGGCAATCAGCCCCAGCATTTT.

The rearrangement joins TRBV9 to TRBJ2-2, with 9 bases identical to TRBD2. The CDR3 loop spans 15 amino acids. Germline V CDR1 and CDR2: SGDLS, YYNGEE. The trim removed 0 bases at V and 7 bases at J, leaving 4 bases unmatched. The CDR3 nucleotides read TGTGCCAGCAGCGTAGGTAGCGGGAGTAACGGGGAGCTGTTTTTT. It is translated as CASSVGSGSNGELFF.

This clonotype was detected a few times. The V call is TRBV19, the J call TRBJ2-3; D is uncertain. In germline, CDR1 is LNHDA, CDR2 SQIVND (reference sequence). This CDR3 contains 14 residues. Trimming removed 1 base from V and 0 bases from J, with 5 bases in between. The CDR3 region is CASSIGGSTDTQYF. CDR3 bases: TGTGCCAGTAGTATAGGTGGGAGCACAGATACGCAGTATTTT.

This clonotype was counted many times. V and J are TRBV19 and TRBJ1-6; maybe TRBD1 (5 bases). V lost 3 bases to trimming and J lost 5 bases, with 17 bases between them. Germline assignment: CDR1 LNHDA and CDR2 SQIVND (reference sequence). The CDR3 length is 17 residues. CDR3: CASSIRFKTADNSPLHF. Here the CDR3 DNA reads TGTGCCAGTAGTATTAGGTTCAAGACAGCCGATAATTCACCCCTCCACTTT.

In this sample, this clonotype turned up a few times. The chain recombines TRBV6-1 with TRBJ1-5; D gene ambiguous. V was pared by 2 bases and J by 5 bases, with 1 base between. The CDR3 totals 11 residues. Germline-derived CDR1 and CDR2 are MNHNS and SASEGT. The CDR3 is CASSEHQPQHF. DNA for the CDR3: TGTGCCAGCAGTGAACATCAGCCCCAGCATTTT.

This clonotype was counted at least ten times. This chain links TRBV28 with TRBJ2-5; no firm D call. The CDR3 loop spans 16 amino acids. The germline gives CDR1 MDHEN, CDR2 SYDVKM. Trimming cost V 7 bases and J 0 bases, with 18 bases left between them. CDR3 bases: TGTGCCAGCATCCCAACGGCCAAAAGGTACCAAGAGACCCAGTACTTC. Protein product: CASIPTAKRYQETQYF.

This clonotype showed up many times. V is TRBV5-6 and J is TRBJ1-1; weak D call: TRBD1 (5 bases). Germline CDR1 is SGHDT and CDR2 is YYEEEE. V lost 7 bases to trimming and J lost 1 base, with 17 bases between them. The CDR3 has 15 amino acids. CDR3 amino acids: CASRVGGGPNTEAFF. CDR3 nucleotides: TGTGCCAGCCGCGTCGGGGGTGGGCCGAACACTGAAGCTTTCTTT.

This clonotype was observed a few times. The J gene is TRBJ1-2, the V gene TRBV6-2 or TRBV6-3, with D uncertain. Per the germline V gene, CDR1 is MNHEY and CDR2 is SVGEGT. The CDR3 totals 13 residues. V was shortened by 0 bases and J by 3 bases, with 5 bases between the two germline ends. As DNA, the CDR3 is TGTGCCAGCAGTTACTCCCATGACTATGGCTACACCTTC. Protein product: CASSYSHDYGYTF.

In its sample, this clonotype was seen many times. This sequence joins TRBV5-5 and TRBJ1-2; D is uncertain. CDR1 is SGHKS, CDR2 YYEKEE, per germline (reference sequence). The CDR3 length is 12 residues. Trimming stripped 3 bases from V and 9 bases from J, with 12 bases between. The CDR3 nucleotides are TGTGCCAGCAGCTCCCCGGGCCCAAGCTACACCTTC. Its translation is CASSSPGPSYTF.